Many counts were recorded for the clone carrying this T cell receptor beta chain. The antigen is not known. The data belong to a study of T cell repertoires in cytomegalovirus infection. Whole-study findings and limits: The study found HLA-C-restricted CMV-specific TCR beta clonotypes dominating the ex vivo response. Summed frequency of public TCR beta families distinguished CMV carriers with the relevant HLA.

Using its own MiXCR run on the reads, TCRdb lists one record per CDR3 protein. The top ten clones hold around 12% of a sample with hundreds of thousands of distinct CDR3 sequences, about a sixth of them seen once. CDR1 and CDR2 (germline): SGHTA, FQGNSA. Trimming took 5 bases from V and 0 from J; bases not matched to a gene: 21. This CDR3 spans 22 amino acids. The source of this sequence is a human donor in good health (CMV status not recorded). Some clones in this sample may be carry-over from other donors' samples. The sample consisted of PBMCs. The chain links TRBV7-2 to TRBJ2-3, with 12 bases aligning to TRBD2. The chain's CDR3 is CASSHELAGGHFTIFSTDTQYF. CDR3 coding DNA: TGTGCCAGCAGCCACGAACTAGCGGGGGGCCATTTCACCATATTTAGCACAGATACGCAGTATTTT.